Listed below are T cell receptor beta chains from one sample, sequenced in a study of CD8+ T cells in alopecia areata. Sequenced by immunoSEQ multiplex PCR; TCRdb stores in-frame clones only, minus some. The repertoire has about 160,000 clones, 47% of them found once; the top ten carry around 7%. Sequenced sample: CD4+ T cells sorted from blood. These TCRs come from a human donor with alopecia areata. Each CDR3 is given with its conserved first and last residue. The D gene is left open where the match is weak. Clone size is given for some rows only: seen once, a few or many times, or a class if the clone is expanded.

.	.	TRBV5-1	TRBJ2-2	CASSQIDTGELFF	TGCGCCAGCAGCCAGATCGACACCGGGGAGCTGTTTTTT
TRBD1	.	TRBV27	TRBJ2-7	CASSHTGAVYEQYF	TGTGCCAGCAGTCACACAGGGGCCGTATACGAGCAGTACTTC
TRBD2	.	TRBV4-1	TRBJ2-7	CASSTMGLAGKKTYEQYF	TGCGCCAGCAGTACTATGGGGCTAGCGGGAAAGAAAACCTACGAGCAGTACTTC
TRBD1	few	TRBV30	TRBJ2-2	CAWADRGTGELFF	TGTGCCTGGGCGGACAGGGGCACCGGGGAGCTGTTTTTT
.	.	TRBV6-1	TRBJ1-1	CATGVTNTEAFF	TGTGCCACAGGAGTCACTAACACTGAAGCTTTCTTT
.	few	TRBV29-1	TRBJ2-3	CSVRPRTRTDTQYF	TGCAGCGTTCGGCCTCGGACTCGTACAGATACGCAGTATTTT
.	.	TRBV6-5	TRBJ2-4	CASKPGLAKNIQYF	TGTGCCAGCAAGCCCGGGCTAGCCAAAAACATTCAGTACTTC
.	few	TRBV7-9	TRBJ2-7	CASSLVGFSYEQYF	TGTGCCAGCAGCTTGGTGGGATTCTCCTACGAGCAGTACTTC
.	.	TRBV29-1	TRBJ2-3	CSAAGDPTDTQYF	TGCAGCGCAGCAGGGGACCCCACAGATACGCAGTATTTT
.	.	TRBV6-5	TRBJ2-7	CASSSPSRGQAYEQYF	TGTGCCAGCAGTTCCCCATCCCGGGGACAAGCCTACGAGCAGTACTTC
.	once	TRBV9	TRBJ2-7	CASSVADSSYEQYF	TGTGCCAGCAGCGTAGCGGATAGCTCCTACGAGCAGTACTTC
.	.	TRBV28	TRBJ2-7	CASSSSDYEQYF	TGTGCCAGCAGTTCGTCGGACTACGAGCAGTACTTC
.	.	TRBV30	TRBJ1-2	CAWSVLFPNYGYTF	TGTGCCTGGAGTGTACTCTTCCCTAACTATGGCTACACCTTC
TRBD2	.	TRBV30	TRBJ2-5	CAWSSSLAWEETQYF	TGTGCCTGGAGTAGTTCACTAGCGTGGGAAGAGACCCAGTACTTC
.	.	TRBV11-2	TRBJ2-3	CASRGQFSSTDTQYF	TGTGCCAGCAGAGGACAATTTTCTAGCACAGATACGCAGTATTTT
TRBD2	.	TRBV5-1	TRBJ2-7	CASSPGLAGGAGEQYF	TGCGCCAGCAGCCCCGGACTAGCGGGAGGGGCAGGCGAGCAGTACTTC
.	.	TRBV28	TRBJ2-5	CASSYGTLPGETQYF	TGTGCCAGCAGTTACGGGACACTTCCAGGAGAGACCCAGTACTTC
TRBD2	.	TRBV7-8	TRBJ2-5	CASSFVGTSGRETQYF	TGTGCCAGCAGCTTCGTTGGGACTAGCGGGAGAGAGACCCAGTACTTC
TRBD1	.	TRBV29-1	TRBJ1-2	CSVWDRANYGYTF	TGCAGCGTGTGGGACAGGGCTAACTATGGCTACACCTTC